This T cell receptor (beta chain) emerged from a study of shared clonotypes between healthy human individuals. Assay execution took place at the deep level. The table came from immunoSEQ multiplex PCR; TCRdb's copy has only in-frame clones and leaves some out. The sample gives approximately 2.3 million clones, more than 80% of which show up once; roughly 0.36% is in the top ten. Comments on this clone: Its specificity is unknown.

Study results and limitations: Shared clonotypes: 4.5% to 6% naive CD4, around 3.5% naive CD8, 2.3% memory CD4, under 0.45% memory CD8.

The germline gives CDR1 SGHRS, CDR2 YFSETQ. Trimming cost V 6 bases and J 1 base; bases outside gene matches: 6. This CDR3 is built from 14 residues. The origin of this receptor is a man younger than 35 in good health. Some clones in this sample may be carry-over from other donors' samples. The rearrangement uses TRBV5-1 and TRBJ2-7, with 8 bases fitting TRBD2. Sample: naive CD4+ T cells from PBMCs. The subset here: CD45RA+ positively selected. The CDR3 loop is CASTVSGTSYEQYF. Written as DNA, the CDR3 is TGCGCCAGCACCGTTAGCGGGACGTCCTACGAGCAGTACTTC.